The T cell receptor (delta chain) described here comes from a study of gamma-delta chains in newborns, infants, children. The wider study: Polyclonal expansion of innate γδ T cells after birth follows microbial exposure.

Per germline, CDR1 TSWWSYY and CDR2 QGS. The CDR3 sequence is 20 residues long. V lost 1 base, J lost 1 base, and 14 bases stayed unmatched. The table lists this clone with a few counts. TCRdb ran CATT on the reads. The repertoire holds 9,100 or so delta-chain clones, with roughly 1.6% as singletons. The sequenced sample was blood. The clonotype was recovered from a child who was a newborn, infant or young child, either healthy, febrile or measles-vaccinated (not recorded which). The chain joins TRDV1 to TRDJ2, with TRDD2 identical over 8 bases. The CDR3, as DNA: TGTGCTCTTGGGGAACGGGCTTCCTACGGCCGACTGGGTTTGACAGCACAACTCTTCTTT. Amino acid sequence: CALGERASYGRLGLTAQLFF.